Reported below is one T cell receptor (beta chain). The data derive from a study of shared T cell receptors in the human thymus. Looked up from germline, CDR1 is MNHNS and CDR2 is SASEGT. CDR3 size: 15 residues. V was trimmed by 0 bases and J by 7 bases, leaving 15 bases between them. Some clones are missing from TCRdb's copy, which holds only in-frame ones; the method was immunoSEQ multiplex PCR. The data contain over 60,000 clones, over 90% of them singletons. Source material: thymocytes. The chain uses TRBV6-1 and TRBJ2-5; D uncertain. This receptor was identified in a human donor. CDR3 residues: CASSEASRARGTQYF. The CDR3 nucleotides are TGTGCCAGCAGTGAAGCCTCAAGGGCCCGTGGGACCCAGTACTTC.